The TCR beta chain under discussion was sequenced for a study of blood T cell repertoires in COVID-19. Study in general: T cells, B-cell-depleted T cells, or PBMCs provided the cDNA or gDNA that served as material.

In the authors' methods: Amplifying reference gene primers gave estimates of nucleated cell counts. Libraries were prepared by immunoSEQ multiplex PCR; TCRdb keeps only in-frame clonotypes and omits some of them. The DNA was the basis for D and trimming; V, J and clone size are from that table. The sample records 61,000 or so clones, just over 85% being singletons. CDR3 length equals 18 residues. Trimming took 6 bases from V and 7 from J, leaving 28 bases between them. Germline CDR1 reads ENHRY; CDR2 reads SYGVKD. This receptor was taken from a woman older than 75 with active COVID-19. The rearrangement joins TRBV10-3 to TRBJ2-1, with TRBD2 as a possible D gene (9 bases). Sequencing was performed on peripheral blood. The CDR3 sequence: CAISPRTGRGGAINEQFF. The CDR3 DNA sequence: TGTGCCATCAGCCCTAGGACAGGGCGCGGGGGGGCCATAAATGAGCAGTTCTTC.